This TCR beta chain is from a study of Tregs in tolerant kidney transplant recipients. Only in-frame clones appear in the TCRdb table, and some are missing; sequencing was by immunoSEQ multiplex PCR. Of more than 90,000 clones listed, roughly nine tenths are singletons. This TCR was recovered from a human donor in good health. The source material was CD4+ T cells from blood.

CDR3 nucleotides: TGTGCCAGCAGCTTAAAATGGGACTCCTACGAGCAGTACTTC. Its translation: CASSLKWDSYEQYF. V and J are TRBV11-2 and TRBJ2-7; D unresolved. Germline CDR1 SGHAT, CDR2 FQNNGV. The CDR3 has 14 residues. Between the trimmed V and J ends, which lost 2 bases and 0 bases, there was a span of 8 bases. Using reference TRBV11-2 and TRBJ2-7 for the parts outside the CDR3, the full variable domain is EAGVAQSPRYKIIEKRQSVAFWCNPISGHATLYWYQQILGQGPKLLIQFQNNGVVDDSQLPKDRFSAERLKGVDSTLKIQPAKLEDSAVYLCASSLKWDSYEQYFGPGTRLTVT.